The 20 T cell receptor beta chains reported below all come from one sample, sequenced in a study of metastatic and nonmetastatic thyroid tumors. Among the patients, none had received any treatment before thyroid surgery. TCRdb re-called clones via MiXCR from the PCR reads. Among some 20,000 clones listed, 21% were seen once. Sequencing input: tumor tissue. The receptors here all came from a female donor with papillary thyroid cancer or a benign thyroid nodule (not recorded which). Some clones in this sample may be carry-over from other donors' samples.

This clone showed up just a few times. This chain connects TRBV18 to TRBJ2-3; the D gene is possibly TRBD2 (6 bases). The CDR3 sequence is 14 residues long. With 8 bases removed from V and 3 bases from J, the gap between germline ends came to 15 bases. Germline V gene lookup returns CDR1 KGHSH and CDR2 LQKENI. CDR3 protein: CASPPMGRTDTQYF. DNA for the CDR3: TGTGCCAGCCCCCCTATGGGGAGGACAGATACGCAGTATTTT. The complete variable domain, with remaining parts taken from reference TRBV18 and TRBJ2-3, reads NAGVMQNPRHLVRRRGQEARLRCSPMKGHSHVYWYRQLPEEGLKFMVYLQKENIIDESGMPKERFSAEFPKEGPSILRIQQVVRGDSAAYFCASPPMGRTDTQYFGPGTRLTVL.

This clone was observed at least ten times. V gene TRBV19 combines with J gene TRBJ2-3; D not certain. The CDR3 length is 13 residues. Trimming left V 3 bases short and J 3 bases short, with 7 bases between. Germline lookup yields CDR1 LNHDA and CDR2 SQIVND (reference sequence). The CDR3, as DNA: TGTGCCAGTAGTATTAGCAGAACAGATACGCAGTATTTT. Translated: CASSISRTDTQYF.

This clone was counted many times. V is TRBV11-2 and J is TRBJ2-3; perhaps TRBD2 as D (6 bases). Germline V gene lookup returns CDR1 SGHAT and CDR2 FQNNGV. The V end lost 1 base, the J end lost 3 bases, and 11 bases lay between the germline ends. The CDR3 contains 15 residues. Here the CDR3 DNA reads TGTGCCAGCAGCTTAGGGTTAGGAGGGACAGATACGCAGTATTTT. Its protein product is CASSLGLGGTDTQYF.

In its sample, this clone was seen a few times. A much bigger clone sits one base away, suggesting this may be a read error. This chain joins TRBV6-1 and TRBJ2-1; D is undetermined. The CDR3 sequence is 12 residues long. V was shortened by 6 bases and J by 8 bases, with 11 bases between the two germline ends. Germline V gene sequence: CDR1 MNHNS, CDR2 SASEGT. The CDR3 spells CASSRSFYEQFF. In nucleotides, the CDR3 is TGTGCCAGCAGCCGAAGCTTTTATGAGCAGTTCTTC.

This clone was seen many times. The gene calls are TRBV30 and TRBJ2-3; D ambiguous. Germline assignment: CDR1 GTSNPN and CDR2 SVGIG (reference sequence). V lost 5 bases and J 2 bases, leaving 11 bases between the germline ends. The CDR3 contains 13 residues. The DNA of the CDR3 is TGTGCCTGGGGCGGCCGGGTCACAGATACGCAGTATTTT. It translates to CAWGGRVTDTQYF.

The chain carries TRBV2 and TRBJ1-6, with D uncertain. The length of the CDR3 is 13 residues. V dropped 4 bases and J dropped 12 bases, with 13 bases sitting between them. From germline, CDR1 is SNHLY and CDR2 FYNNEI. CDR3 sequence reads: CASSAEGREPLHF. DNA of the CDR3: TGTGCCAGCAGTGCGGAGGGTCGAGAACCCCTCCACTTT.

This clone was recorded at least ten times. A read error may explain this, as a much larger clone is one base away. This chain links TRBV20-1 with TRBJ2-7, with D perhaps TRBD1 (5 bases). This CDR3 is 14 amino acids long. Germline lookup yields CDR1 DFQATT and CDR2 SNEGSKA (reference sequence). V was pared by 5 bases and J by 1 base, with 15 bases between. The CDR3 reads CSAAVRQTSYEQYF. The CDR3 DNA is TGCAGTGCTGCCGTTAGACAGACGTCCTACGAGCAGTACTTC.

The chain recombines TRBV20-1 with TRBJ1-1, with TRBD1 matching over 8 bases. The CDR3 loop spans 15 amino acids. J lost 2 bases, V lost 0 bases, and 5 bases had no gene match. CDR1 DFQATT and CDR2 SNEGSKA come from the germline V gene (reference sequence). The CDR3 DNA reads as TGCAGTGCTAGAGAACAGGGGGGGCTAAACACTGAAGCTTTCTTT. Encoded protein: CSAREQGGLNTEAFF.

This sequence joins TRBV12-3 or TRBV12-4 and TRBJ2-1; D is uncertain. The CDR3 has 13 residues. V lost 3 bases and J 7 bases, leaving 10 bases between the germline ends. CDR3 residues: CASSFPPVNEQFF. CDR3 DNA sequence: TGTGCCAGCAGTTTTCCCCCGGTGAATGAGCAGTTCTTC.

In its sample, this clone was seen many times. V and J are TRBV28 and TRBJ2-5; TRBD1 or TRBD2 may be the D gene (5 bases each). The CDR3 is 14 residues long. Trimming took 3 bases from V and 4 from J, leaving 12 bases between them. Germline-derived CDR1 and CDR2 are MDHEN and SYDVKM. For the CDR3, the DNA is TGTGCCAGCAGTTTCTTCACTAGGGGAGAGACCCAGTACTTC. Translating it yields CASSFFTRGETQYF.

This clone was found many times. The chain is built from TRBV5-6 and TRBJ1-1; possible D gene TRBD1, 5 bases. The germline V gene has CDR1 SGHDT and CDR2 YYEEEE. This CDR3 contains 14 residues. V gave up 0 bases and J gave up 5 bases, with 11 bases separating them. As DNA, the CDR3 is TGTGCCAGCAGCTTGGCCGCCAGGGAAACTGAAGCTTTCTTT. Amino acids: CASSLAARETEAFF. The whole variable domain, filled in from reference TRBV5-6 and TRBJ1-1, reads DAGVTQSPTHLIKTRGQQVTLRCSPKSGHDTVSWYQQALGQGPQFIFQYYEEEERQRGNFPDRFSGHQFPNYSSELNVNALLLGDSALYLCASSLAARETEAFFGQGTRLTVV.

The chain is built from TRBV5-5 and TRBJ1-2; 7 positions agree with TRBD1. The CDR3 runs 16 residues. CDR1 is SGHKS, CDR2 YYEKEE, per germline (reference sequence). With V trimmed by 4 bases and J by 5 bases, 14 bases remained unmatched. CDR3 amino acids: CASSPSPTGCEYGYTF. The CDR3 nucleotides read TGTGCCAGCAGCCCCTCCCCGACAGGGTGTGAGTATGGCTACACCTTC.

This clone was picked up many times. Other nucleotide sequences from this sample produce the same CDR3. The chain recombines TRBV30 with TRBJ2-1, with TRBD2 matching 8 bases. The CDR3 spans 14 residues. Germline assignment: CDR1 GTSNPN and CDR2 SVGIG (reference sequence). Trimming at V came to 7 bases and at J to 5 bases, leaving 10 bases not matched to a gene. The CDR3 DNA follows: TGTGCCTCGAGATCGATAGCGGGAAACAATGAGCAGTTCTTC. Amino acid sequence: CASRSIAGNNEQFF.

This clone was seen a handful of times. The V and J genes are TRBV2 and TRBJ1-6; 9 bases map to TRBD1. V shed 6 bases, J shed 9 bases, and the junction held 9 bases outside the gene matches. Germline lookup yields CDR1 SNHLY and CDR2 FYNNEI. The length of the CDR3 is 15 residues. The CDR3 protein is CASRLQGAQGSPLHF. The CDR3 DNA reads TGTGCCAGCAGGCTACAGGGGGCGCAGGGTTCACCCCTCCACTTT.

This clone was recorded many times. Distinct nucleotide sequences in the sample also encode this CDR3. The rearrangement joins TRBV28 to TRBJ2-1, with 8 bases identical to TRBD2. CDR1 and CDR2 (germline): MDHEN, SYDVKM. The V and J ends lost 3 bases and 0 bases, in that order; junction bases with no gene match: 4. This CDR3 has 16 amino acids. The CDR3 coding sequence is TGTGCCAGCAGTTTGTTACGGGAGGGCTCCTACAATGAGCAGTTCTTC. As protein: CASSLLREGSYNEQFF. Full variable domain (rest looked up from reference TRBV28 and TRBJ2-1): DVKVTQSSRYLVKRTGEKVFLECVQDMDHENMFWYRQDPGLGLRLIYFSYDVKMKEKGDIPEGYSVSREKKERFSLILESASTNQTSMYLCASSLLREGSYNEQFFGPGTRLTVL.

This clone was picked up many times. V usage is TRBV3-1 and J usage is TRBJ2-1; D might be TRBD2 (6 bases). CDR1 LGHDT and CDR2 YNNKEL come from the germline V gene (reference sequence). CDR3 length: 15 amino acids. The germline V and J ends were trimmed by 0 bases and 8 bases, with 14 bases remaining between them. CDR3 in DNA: TGTGCCAGCAGCCAAGATAACCTAGCGAGGGATGAGCAGTTCTTC. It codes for CASSQDNLARDEQFF.

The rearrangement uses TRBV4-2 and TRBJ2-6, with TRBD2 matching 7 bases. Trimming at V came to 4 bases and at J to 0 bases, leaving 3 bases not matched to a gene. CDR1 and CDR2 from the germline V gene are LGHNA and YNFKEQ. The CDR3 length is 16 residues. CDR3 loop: CASSPTSSSGANVLTF. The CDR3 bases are TGTGCCAGCAGCCCGACTAGCAGCTCTGGGGCCAACGTCCTGACTTTC.

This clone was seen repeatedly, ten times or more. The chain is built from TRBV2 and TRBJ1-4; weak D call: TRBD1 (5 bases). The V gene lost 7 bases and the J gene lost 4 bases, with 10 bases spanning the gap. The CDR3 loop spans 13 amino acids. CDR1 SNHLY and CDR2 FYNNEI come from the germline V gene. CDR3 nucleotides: TGTGCCAGCACCAGGGCCTTTAATGAAAAACTGTTTTTT. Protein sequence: CASTRAFNEKLFF.

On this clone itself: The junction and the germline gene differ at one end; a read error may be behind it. CDR3 region: CASSLGANTRELFF. The CDR3 DNA reads as TGTGCCAGCAGCTTAGGGGCGAACACCAGGGAGCTGTTTTTT. This chain joins TRBV7-9 and TRBJ2-2; D ambiguous. Germline lookup yields CDR1 SEHNR and CDR2 FQNEAQ (reference sequence). The CDR3 consists of 14 residues.

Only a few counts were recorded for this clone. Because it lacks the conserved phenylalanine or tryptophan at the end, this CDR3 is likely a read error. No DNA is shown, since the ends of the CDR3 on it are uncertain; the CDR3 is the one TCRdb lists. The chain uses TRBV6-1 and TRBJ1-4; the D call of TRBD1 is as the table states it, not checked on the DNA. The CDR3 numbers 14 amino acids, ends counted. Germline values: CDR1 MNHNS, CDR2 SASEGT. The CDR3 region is CASRRTATNEKLIL.